A single sample is the source of the 2 T cell receptor beta chains below, sequenced in a study of RUNX1 and TCR beta rearrangement in T-cell leukemia (dated by TCRdb to the early 2020s). Libraries were made using PCR. These reads were obtained on an Illumina MiSeq. TCR beta DJ and VDJ rearrangements were characterized using next generation amplicon sequencing. The raw public reads went through TCRdb reprocessing: fastp at Q25, MiXCR clone calling, in-frame beta chains kept. Each entry merges the rows of one CDR3 protein and shows their most common DNA and genes. The sample data list approximately 200 distinct CDR3 sequences, and over 35% of these were observed just once. 64% of the sample lies in the top ten. Sample: blood. All receptors come from a male donor with T-cell acute lymphoblastic leukemia.

The CDR3 spells CASSFRIVSVTEAFF. The DNA for the CDR3 is TGTGCCAGTAGTTTTAGGATAGTGTCGGTCACTGAAGCTTTCTTT. The chain is built from TRBV19 and TRBJ1-1; no reliable D call. The germline V gene encodes CDR1 LNHDA and CDR2 SQIVND (reference sequence). V was pared by 5 bases and J by 4 bases, with 17 bases between. The CDR3 length is 15 residues.

J is TRBJ1-1 and V is TRBV7-8, with D possibly TRBD1 on 6 matching bases. Germline V gives CDR1 SGHVS, CDR2 FQNEAQ. This CDR3 contains 13 residues. V dropped 6 bases and J dropped 4 bases, with 12 bases sitting between them. CDR3 DNA sequence: TGTGCCAGCAGTTTTACAGGGTCCACTGAAGCTTTCTTT. Encoded protein: CASSFTGSTEAFF.